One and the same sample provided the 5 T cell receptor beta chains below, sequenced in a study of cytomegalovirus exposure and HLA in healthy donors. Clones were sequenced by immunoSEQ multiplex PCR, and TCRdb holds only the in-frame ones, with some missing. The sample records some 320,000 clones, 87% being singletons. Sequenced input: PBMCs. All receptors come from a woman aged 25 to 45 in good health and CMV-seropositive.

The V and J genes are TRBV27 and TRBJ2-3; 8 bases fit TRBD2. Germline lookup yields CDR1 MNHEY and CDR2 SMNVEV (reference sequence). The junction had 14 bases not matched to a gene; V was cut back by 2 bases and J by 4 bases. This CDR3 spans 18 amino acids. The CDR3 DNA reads TGTGCCAGCAGTTTAAGGGCTAGCGGGTCGGTGGGAGCAGATACGCAGTATTTT. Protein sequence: CASSLRASGSVGADTQYF.

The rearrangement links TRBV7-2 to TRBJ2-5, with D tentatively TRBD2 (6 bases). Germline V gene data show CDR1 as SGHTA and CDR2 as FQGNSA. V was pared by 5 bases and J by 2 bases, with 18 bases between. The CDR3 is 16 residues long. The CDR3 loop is CASSRFGGAGQETQYF. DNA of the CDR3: TGTGCCAGCAGCCGCTTCGGCGGGGCGGGTCAAGAGACCCAGTACTTC.

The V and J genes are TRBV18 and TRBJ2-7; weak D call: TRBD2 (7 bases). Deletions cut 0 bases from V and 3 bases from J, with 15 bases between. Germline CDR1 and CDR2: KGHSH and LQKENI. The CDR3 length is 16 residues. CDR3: CASSPPRGGAVYEQYF. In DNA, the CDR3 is TGTGCCAGCTCACCACCTAGGGGGGGCGCGGTCTACGAGCAGTACTTC. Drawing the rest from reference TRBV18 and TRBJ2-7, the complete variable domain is NAGVMQNPRHLVRRRGQEARLRCSPMKGHSHVYWYRQLPEEGLKFMVYLQKENIIDESGMPKERFSAEFPKEGPSILRIQQVVRGDSAAYFCASSPPRGGAVYEQYFGPGTRLTVT.

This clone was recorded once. This chain's CDR3 is CSVDSTGMNTEAFF. DNA for the CDR3: TGCAGCGTTGACTCTACAGGCATGAACACTGAAGCTTTCTTT. The chain couples TRBV29-1 to TRBJ1-1; a weak D match, TRBD1 (5 bases). Trimming stripped 3 bases from V and 0 bases from J, with 11 bases between. CDR1 SQVTM and CDR2 ANQGSEA come from the germline V gene. The CDR3 length is 14 residues.

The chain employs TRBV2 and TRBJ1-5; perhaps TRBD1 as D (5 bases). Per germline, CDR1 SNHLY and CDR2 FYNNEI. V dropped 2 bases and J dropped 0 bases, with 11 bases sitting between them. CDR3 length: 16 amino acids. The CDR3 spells CASSERGWDSNQPQHF. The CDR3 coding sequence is TGTGCCAGCAGTGAAAGGGGCTGGGATAGCAATCAGCCCCAGCATTTT.